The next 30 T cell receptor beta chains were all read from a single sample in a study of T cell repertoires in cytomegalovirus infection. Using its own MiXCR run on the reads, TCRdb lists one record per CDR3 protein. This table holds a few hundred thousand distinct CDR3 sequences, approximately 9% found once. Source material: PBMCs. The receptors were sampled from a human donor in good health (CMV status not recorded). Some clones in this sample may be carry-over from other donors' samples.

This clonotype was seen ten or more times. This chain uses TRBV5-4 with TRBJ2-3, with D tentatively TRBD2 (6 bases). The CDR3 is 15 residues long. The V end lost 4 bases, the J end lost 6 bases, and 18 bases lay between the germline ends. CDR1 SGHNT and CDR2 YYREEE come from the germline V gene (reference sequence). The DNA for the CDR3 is TGTGCCAGCAGCGTCAAGAGCGAGGCGGGGGATACGCAGTATTTT. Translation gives CASSVKSEAGDTQYF.

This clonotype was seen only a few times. CDR3 bases: TGTGCCAGCAGCTTGCAGGACATGAACACTGAAGCTTTCTTT. It translates to CASSLQDMNTEAFF. The chain recombines TRBV5-5 with TRBJ1-1; tentative D call: TRBD1 (5 bases). The CDR3 runs 14 residues. Between the trimmed V and J ends, which lost 1 base and 0 bases, there was a span of 7 bases. The germline gives CDR1 SGHKS, CDR2 YYEKEE (reference sequence).

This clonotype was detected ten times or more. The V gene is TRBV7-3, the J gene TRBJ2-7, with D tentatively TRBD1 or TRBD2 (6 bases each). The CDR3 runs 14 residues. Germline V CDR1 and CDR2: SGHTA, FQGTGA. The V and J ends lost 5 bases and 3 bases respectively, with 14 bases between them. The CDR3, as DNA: TGTGCCAGCAGCCCTAAGGGGGGTGGCTACGAGCAGTACTTC. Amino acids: CASSPKGGGYEQYF.

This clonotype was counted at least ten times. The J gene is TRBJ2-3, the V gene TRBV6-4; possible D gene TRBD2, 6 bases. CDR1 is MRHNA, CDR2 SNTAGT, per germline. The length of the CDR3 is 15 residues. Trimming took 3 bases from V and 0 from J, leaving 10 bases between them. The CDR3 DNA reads TGTGCCAGCAGTGAAGGGACTCACAGCACAGATACGCAGTATTTT. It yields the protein CASSEGTHSTDTQYF.

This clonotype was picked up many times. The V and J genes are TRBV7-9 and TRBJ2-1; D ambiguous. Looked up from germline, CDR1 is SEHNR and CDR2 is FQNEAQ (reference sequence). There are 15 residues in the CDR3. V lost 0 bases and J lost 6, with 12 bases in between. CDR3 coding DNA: TGTGCCAGCAGCTTAGCCATAGGCCCCGGCAATGAGCAGTTCTTC. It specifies CASSLAIGPGNEQFF. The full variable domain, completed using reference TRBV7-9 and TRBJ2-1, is DTGVSQNPRHKITKRGQNVTFRCDPISEHNRLYWYRQTLGQGPEFLTYFQNEAQLEKSRLLSDRFSAERPKGSFSTLEIQRTEQGDSAMYLCASSLAIGPGNEQFFGPGTRLTVL.

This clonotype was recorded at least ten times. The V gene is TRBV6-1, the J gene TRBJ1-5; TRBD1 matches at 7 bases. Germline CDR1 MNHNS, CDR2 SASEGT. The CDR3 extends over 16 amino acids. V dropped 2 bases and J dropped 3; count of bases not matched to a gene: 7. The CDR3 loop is CASSERGGGYNQPQHF. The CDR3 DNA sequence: TGTGCCAGCAGTGAAAGGGGAGGGGGCTACAATCAGCCCCAGCATTTT.

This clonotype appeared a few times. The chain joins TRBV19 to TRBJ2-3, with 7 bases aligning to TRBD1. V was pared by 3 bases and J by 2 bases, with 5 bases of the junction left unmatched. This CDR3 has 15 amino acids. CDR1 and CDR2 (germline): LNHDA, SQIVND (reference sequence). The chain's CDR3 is CASSIYRGYTDTQYF. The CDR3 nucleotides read TGTGCCAGTAGTATCTACAGGGGCTACACAGATACGCAGTATTTT.

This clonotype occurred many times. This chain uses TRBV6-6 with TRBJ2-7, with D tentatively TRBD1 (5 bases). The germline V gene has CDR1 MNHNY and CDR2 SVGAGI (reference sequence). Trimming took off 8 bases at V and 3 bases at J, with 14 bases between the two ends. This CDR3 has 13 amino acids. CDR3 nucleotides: TGTGCCAGCTTGAGACAGTTCGGCTACGAGCAGTACTTC. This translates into CASLRQFGYEQYF.

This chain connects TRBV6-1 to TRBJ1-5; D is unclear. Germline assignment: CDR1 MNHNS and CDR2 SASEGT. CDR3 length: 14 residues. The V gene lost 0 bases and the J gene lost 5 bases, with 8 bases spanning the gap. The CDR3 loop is CASSEAGLHQPQHF. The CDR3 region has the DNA TGTGCCAGCAGTGAAGCGGGGTTGCATCAGCCCCAGCATTTT.

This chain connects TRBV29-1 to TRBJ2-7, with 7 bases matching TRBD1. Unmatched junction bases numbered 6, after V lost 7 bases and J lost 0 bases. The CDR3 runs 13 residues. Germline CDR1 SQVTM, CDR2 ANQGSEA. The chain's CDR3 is CSAVRQGSYEQYF. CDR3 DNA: TGCAGCGCCGTCCGACAGGGCTCCTACGAGCAGTACTTC.

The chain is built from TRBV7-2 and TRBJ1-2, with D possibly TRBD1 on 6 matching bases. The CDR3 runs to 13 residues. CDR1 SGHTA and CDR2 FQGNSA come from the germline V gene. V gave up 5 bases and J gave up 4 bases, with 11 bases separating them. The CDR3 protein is CASSQRGGYGYTF. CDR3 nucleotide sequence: TGTGCCAGCAGCCAGAGGGGGGGCTATGGCTACACCTTC.

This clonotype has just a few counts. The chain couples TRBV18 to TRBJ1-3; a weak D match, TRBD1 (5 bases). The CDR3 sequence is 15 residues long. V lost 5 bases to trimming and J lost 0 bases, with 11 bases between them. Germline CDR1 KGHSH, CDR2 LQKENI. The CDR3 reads CASSTGASSGNTIYF. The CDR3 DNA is TGTGCCAGCTCAACCGGGGCCAGCTCTGGAAACACCATATATTTT.

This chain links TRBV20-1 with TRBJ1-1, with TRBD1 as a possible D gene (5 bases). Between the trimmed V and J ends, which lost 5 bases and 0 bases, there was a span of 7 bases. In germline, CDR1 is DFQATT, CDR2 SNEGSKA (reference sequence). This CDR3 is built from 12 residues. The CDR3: CSALGVNTEAFF. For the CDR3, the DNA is TGCAGTGCTTTGGGGGTGAACACTGAAGCTTTCTTT.

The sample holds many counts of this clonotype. CDR3 amino acids: CASSSGLAGPEQFF. DNA of the CDR3: TGTGCCAGCAGCTCCGGACTAGCGGGACCAGAGCAGTTCTTC. The chain uses TRBV12-3 or TRBV12-4 and TRBJ2-1; 12 nucleotides line up with TRBD2. Losses at the gene ends were 6 bases for V and 10 bases for J; bases not matched to a gene: 7. CDR3 size: 14 residues.

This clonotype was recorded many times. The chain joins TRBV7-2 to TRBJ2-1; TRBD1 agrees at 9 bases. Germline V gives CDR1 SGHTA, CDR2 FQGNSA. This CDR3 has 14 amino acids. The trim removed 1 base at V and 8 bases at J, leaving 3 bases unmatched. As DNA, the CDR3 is TGTGCCAGCAGCTTAGACAGGGGGCGCGATGAGCAGTTCTTC. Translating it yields CASSLDRGRDEQFF. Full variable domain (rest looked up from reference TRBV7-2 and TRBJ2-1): GAGVSQSPSNKVTEKGKDVELRCDPISGHTALYWYRQSLGQGLEFLIYFQGNSAPDKSGLPSDRFSAERTGGSVSTLTIQRTQQEDSAVYLCASSLDRGRDEQFFGPGTRLTVL.

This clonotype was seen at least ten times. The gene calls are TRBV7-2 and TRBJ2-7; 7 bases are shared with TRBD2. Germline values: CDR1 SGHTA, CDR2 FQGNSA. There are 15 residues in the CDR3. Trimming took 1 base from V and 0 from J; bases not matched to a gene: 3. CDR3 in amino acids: CASSLEGGSSYEQYF. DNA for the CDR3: TGTGCCAGCAGCTTAGAGGGAGGGAGCTCCTACGAGCAGTACTTC.

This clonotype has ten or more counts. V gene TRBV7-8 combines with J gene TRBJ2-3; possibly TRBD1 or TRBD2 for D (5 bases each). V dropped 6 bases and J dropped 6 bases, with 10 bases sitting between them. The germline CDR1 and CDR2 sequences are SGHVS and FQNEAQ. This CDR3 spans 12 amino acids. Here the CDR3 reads CASSLWGDTQYF. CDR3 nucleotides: TGTGCCAGCAGTCTCTGGGGGGATACGCAGTATTTT. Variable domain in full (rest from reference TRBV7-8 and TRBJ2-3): GAGVSQSPRYKVAKRGQDVALRCDPISGHVSLFWYQQALGQGPEFLTYFQNEAQLDKSGLPSDRFFAERPEGSVSTLKIQRTQQEDSAVYLCASSLWGDTQYFGPGTRLTVL.

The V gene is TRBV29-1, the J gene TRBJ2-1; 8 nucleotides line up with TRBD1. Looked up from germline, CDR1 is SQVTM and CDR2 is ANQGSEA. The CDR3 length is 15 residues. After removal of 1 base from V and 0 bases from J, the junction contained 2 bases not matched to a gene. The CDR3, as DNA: TGCAGCGTTGAAGGCACAGGGGGCTCCTACAATGAGCAGTTCTTC. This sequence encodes CSVEGTGGSYNEQFF.

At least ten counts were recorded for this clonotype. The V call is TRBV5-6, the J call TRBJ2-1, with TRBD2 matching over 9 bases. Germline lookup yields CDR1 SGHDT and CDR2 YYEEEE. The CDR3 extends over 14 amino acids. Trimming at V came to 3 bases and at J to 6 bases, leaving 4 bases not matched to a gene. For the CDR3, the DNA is TGTGCCAGCAGCTCGGGCGGGGGGGGCAATGAGCAGTTCTTC. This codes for CASSSGGGGNEQFF.

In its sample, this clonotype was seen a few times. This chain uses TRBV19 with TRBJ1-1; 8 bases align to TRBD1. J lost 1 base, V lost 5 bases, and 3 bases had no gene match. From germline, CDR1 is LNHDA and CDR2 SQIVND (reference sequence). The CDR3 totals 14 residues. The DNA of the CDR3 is TGTGCCAGTAGTGTCGACAGGGGGAACACTGAAGCTTTCTTT. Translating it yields CASSVDRGNTEAFF.

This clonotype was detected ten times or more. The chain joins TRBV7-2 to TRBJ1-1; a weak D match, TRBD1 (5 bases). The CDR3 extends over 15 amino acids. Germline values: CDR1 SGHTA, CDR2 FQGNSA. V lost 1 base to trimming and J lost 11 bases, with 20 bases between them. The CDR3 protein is CASSLGRSRAGVAFF. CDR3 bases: TGTGCCAGCAGCTTAGGCAGATCCAGGGCGGGGGTTGCTTTCTTT. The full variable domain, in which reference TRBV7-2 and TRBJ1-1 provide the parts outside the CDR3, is GAGVSQSPSNKVTEKGKDVELRCDPISGHTALYWYRQSLGQGLEFLIYFQGNSAPDKSGLPSDRFSAERTGGSVSTLTIQRTQQEDSAVYLCASSLGRSRAGVAFFGQGTRLTVV.

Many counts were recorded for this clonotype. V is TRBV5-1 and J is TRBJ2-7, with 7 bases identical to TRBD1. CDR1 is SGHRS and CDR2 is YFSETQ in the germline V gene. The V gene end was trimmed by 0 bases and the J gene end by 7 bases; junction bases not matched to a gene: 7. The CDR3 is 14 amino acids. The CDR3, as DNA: TGCGCCAGCAGCTTGGGGGACAGCGTTAAGGAGCAGTACTTC. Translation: CASSLGDSVKEQYF.

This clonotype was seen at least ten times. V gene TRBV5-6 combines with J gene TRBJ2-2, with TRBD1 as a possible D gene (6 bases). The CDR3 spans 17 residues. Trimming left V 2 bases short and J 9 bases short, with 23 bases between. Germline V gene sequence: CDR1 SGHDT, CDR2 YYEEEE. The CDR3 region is CASSFSPTGTNLRELFF. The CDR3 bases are TGTGCCAGCAGCTTTAGTCCCACAGGGACCAACTTGCGGGAGCTGTTTTTT.

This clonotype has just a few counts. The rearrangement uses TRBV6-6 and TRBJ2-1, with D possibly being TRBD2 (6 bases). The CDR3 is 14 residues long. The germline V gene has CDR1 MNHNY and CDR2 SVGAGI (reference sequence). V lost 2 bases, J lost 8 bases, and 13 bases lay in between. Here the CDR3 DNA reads TGTGCCAGCAGTTACGGCGGGATAACGGATGAGCAGTTCTTC. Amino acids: CASSYGGITDEQFF.

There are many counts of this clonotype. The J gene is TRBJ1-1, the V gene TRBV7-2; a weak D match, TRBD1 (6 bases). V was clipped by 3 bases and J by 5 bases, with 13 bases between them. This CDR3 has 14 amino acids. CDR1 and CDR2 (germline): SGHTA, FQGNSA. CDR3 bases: TGTGCCAGCAGCTTCCCGACAGGCTGGACTGAAGCTTTCTTT. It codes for CASSFPTGWTEAFF.

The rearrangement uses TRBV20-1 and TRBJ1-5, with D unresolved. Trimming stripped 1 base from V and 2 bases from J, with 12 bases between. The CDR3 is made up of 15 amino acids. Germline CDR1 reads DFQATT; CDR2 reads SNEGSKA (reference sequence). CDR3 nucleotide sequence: TGCAGTGCTAGAGTTACGGGTATACGCAATCAGCCCCAGCATTTT. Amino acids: CSARVTGIRNQPQHF.

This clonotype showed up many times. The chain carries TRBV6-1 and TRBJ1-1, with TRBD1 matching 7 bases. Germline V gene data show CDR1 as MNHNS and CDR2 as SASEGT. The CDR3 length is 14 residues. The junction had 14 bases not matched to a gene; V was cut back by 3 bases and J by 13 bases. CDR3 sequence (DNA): TGTGCCAGCAGTGACCTTTTCCGGGACAGCCAGCATTTCTTT. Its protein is CASSDLFRDSQHFF.

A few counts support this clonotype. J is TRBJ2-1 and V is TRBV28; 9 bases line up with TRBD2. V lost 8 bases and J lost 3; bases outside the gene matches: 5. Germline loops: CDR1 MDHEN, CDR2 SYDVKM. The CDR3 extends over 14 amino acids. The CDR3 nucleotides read TGTGCCAGCTGGAGCGGGGGGTTCTACAATGAGCAGTTCTTC. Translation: CASWSGGFYNEQFF.

The CDR3 protein is CASSERVGGTEAFF. CDR3 DNA sequence: TGCGCCAGCAGCGAAAGGGTGGGGGGGACTGAAGCTTTCTTT. The chain recombines TRBV5-1 with TRBJ1-1; the D gene is possibly TRBD1 (5 bases). The germline gives CDR1 SGHRS, CDR2 YFSETQ. This CDR3 is built from 14 residues. V lost 4 bases to trimming and J lost 5 bases, with 15 bases between them. The complete variable domain, with remaining parts taken from reference TRBV5-1 and TRBJ1-1, reads KAGVTQTPRYLIKTRGQQVTLSCSPISGHRSVSWYQQTPGQGLQFLFEYFSETQRNKGNFPGRFSGRQFSNSRSEMNVSTLELGDSALYLCASSERVGGTEAFFGQGTRLTVV.

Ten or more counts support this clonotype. In DNA, the CDR3 is TGTGCCAGCAGCCCTCACAGGGAATCAGAGACCCAGTACTTC. As protein: CASSPHRESETQYF. The V and J genes are TRBV7-2 and TRBJ2-5; a weak D match, TRBD1 (6 bases). Germline CDR1 SGHTA, CDR2 FQGNSA. V was clipped by 5 bases and J by 4 bases, with 14 bases between them. This CDR3 contains 14 residues.